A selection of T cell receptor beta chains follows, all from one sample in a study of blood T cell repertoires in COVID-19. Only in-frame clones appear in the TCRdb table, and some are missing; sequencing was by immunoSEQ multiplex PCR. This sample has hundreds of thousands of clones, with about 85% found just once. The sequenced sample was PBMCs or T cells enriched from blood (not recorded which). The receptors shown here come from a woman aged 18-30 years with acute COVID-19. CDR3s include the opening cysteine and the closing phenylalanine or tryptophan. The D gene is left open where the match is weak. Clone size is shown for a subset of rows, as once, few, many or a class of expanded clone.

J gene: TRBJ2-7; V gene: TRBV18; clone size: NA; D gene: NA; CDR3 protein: CASLSLGTYEQYF; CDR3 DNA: TGTGCCAGCTTAAGTCTCGGTACCTACGAGCAGTACTTC
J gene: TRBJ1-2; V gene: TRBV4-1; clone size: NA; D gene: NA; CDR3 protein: CASSQDRRGLGYGYTF; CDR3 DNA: TGCGCCAGCAGCCAAGATCGTAGGGGCTTAGGCTATGGCTACACCTTC
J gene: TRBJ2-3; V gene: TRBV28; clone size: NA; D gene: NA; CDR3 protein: CASSQDTPGTDTQYF; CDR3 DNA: TGTGCCAGCAGTCAGGACACGCCGGGCACAGATACGCAGTATTTT
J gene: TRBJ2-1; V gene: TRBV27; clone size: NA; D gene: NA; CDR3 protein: CASSRLSSYNEQFF; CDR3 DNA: TGTGCCAGCAGCCGACTGAGCTCCTACAATGAGCAGTTCTTC
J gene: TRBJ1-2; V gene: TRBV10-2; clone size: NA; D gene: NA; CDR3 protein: CASSESVEKGYTF; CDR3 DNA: TGCGCCAGCAGTGAGTCTGTGGAGAAGGGCTACACCTTC
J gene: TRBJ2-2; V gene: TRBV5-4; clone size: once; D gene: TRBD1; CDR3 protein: CASSLSGGNTGELFF; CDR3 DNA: TGTGCCAGCAGCCTGTCAGGGGGTAACACCGGGGAGCTGTTTTTT
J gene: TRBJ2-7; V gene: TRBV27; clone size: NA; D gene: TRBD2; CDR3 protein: CASSYSGASYEQYF; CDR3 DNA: TGTGCCAGCAGCTATAGCGGGGCCTCCTACGAGCAGTACTTC
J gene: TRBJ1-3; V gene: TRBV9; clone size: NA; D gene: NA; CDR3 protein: CASSPRGGYSGNTIYF; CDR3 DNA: TGTGCCAGCAGCCCCCGGGGGGGTTACTCTGGAAACACCATATATTTT
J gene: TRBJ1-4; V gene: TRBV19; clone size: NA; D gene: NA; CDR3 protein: CASSISSANEKLFF; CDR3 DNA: TGTGCCAGTAGTATTTCCTCTGCTAATGAAAAACTGTTTTTT
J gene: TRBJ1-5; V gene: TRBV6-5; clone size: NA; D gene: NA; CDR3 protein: CASSTTRRGNQPQHF; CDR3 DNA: TGTGCCAGCAGCACAACTCGCCGGGGGAATCAGCCCCAGCATTTT
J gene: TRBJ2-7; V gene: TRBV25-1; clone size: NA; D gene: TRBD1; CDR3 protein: CASSPPGTGDGEQYF; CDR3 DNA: TGTGCCAGCAGCCCGCCCGGGACAGGGGACGGGGAGCAGTACTTC
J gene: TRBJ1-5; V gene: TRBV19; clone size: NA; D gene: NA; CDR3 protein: CAGGAVNQPQHF; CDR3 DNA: TGTGCCGGAGGGGCAGTAAATCAGCCCCAGCATTTT
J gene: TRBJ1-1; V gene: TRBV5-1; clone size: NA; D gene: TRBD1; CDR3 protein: CASSIGQGGNTEAFF; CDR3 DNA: TGCGCCAGCAGCATTGGACAGGGAGGGAACACTGAAGCTTTCTTT
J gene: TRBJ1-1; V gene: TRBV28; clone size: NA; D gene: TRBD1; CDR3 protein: CASSFRDRLNTEAFF; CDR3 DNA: TGTGCCAGCAGTTTTCGGGACAGACTGAACACTGAAGCTTTCTTT
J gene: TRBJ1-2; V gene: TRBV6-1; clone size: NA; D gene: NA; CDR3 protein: CASSEAQGRGYGYTF; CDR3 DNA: TGTGCCAGCAGTGAAGCGCAGGGGCGCGGCTATGGCTACACCTTC
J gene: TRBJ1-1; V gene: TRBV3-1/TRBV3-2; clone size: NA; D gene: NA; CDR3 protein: CASTKGEGLITEAFF; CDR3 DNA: TGTGCCAGCACTAAAGGGGAGGGGCTAATCACTGAAGCTTTCTTT
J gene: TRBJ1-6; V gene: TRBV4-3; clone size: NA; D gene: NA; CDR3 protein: CASSQDLGEGGYNSPLHF; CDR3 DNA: TGCGCCAGCAGCCAAGATTTGGGGGAGGGAGGTTATAATTCACCCCTCCACTTT
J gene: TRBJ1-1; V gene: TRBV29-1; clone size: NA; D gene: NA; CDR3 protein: CSVPTRNTEAFF; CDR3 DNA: TGCAGCGTCCCCACGCGGAACACTGAAGCTTTCTTT
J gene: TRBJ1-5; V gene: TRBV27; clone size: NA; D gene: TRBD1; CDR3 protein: CASRPGTDYLSNQPQHF; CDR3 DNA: TGTGCCAGCAGACCCGGGACAGACTATCTTAGCAATCAGCCCCAGCATTTT
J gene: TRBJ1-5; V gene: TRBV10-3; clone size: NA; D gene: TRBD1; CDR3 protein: CAIRGQGQPQHF; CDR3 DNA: TGTGCCATCAGAGGACAGGGCCAGCCCCAGCATTTT
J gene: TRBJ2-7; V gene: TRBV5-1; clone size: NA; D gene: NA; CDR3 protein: CASNNDRPPYEQYF; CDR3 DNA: TGCGCCAGCAATAATGACAGACCACCTTACGAGCAGTACTTC
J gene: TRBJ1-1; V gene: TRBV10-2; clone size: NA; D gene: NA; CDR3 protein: CASSDTGMNTEAFF; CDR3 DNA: TGCGCCAGCAGTGATACAGGGATGAACACTGAAGCTTTCTTT
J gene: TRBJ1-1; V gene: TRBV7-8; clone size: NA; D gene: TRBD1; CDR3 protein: CASSPGTGKSAFF; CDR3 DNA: TGTGCCAGCAGCCCAGGGACAGGCAAAAGCGCTTTCTTT
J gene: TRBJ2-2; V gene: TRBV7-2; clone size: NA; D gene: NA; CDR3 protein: CASSPEQSGNTGELFF; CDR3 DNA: TGTGCCAGCAGCCCAGAGCAAAGCGGGAACACCGGGGAGCTGTTTTTT
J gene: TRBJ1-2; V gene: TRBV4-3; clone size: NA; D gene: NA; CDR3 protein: CASSQDRVYGYTF; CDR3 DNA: TGCGCCAGCAGCCAAGATCGGGTCTATGGCTACACCTTC
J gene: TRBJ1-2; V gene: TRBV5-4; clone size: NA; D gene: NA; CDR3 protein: CASSSSSYGYTF; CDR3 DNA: TGTGCCAGCAGCTCCTCCTCTTATGGCTACACCTTC
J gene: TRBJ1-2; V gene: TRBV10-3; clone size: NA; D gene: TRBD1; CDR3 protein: CAIRDRGRYGYTF; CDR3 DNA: TGTGCCATCAGGGACAGGGGAAGATATGGCTACACCTTC
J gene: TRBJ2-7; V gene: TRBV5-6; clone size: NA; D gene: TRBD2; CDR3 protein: CASSPTSGSDEQYF; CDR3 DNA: TGTGCCAGCAGCCCCACTAGCGGGAGTGACGAGCAGTACTTC
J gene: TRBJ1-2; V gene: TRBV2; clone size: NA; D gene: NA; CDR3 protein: CASRSRVMTSYGYTF; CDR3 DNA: TGTGCCAGCAGGAGTAGGGTTATGACTAGCTATGGCTACACCTTC
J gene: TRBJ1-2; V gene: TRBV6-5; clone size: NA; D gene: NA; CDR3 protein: CASSYSDSSDGYTF; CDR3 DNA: TGTGCCAGCAGTTACTCGGACAGTTCCGATGGCTACACCTTC
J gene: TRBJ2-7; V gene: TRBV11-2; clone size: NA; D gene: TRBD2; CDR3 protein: CASRTYYSGDSYEQYF; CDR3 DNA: TGTGCCAGCAGAACCTATTATAGCGGGGACTCCTACGAGCAGTACTTC
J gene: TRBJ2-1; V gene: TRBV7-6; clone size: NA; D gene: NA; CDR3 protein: CASSTQGSGNEQFF; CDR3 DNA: TGTGCCAGCAGCACACAGGGAAGCGGTAATGAGCAGTTCTTC
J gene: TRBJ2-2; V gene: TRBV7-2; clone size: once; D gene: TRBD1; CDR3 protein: CASSSRDSHIAGELFF; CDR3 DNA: TGTGCCAGCAGCTCCCGGGACAGTCATATCGCCGGGGAGCTGTTTTTT
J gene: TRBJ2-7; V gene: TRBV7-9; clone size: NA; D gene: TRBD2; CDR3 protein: CASSLGASGRLYEQYF; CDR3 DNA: TGTGCCAGCAGCTTAGGCGCTAGCGGGAGGTTGTACGAGCAGTACTTC
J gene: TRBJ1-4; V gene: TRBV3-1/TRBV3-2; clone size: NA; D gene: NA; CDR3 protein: CASSRVAGDEKLFF; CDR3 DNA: TGTGCCAGCAGCCGAGTGGCGGGGGATGAAAAACTGTTTTTT
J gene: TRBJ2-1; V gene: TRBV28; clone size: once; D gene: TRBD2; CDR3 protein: CASSGLTSSGHNEQFF; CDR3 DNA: TGTGCCAGCAGTGGACTGACTAGCTCAGGGCACAATGAGCAGTTCTTC
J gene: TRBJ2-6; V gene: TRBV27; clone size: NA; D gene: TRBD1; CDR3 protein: CAIGTAGANVLTF; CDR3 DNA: TGTGCCATCGGGACAGCCGGGGCCAACGTCCTGACTTTC
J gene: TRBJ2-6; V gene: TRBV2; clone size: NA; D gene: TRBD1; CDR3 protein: CASSGDRGAGANVLTF; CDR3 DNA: TGTGCCAGCAGTGGGGACAGGGGGGCTGGGGCCAACGTCCTGACTTTC
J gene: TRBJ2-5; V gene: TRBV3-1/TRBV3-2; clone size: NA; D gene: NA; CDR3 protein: CASSQPITGPQETQYF; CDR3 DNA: TGTGCCAGCAGCCAGCCGATAACAGGACCACAAGAGACCCAGTACTTC
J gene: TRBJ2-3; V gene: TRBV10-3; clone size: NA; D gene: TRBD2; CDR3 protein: CATEAGGGTDTQYF; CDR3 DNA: TGTGCCACCGAAGCGGGAGGCGGCACAGATACGCAGTATTTT
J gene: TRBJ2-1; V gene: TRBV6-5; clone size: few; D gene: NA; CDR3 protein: CASRGEFEQFF; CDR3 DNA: TGTGCCAGCCGCGGCGAGTTTGAGCAGTTCTTC
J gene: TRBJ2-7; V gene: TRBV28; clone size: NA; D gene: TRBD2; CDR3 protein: CASSRGGSGDEQYF; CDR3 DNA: TGTGCCAGCAGTCGGGGAGGGTCTGGGGACGAGCAGTACTTC
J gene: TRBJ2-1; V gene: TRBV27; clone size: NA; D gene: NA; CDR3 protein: CASSLTGGVAAYNEQFF; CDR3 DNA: TGTGCCAGCAGTTTGACTGGCGGGGTAGCGGCCTACAATGAGCAGTTCTTC
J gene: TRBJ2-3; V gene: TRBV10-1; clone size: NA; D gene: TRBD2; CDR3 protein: CASSEIAGGPTDTQYF; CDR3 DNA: TGCGCCAGCAGTGAAATCGCGGGGGGCCCCACAGATACGCAGTATTTT
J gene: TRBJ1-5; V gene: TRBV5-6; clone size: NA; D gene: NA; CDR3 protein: CASSGGLNQPQHF; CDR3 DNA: TGTGCCAGCAGCGGAGGGTTGAATCAGCCCCAGCATTTT
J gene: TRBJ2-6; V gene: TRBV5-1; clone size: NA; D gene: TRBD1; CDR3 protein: CASSLRQGGGGANVLTF; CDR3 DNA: TGCGCCAGCAGCTTACGACAGGGGGGTGGGGGGGCCAACGTCCTGACTTTC
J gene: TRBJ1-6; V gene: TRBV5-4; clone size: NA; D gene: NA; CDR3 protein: CASSLRREVLNSPLHF; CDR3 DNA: TGTGCCAGCAGCTTGAGGAGGGAGGTCTTAAATTCACCCCTCCACTTT
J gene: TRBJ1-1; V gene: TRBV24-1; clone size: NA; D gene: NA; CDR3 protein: CATSSRDGTEAFF; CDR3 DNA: TGTGCCACCAGTTCGCGTGATGGCACTGAAGCTTTCTTT
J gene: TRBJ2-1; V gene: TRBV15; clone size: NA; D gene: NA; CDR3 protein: CATSKSSGDYNEQFF; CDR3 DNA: TGTGCCACCAGCAAAAGTTCGGGAGACTACAATGAGCAGTTCTTC
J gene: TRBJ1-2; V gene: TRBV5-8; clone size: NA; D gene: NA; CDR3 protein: CASSLPQTPNYGYTF; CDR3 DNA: TGTGCCAGCAGCTTGCCCCAGACACCTAACTATGGCTACACCTTC
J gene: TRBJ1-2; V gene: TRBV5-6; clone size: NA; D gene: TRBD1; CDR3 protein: CASSRGTGDDYGYTF; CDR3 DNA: TGTGCCAGCAGCCGGGGGACAGGAGACGACTATGGCTACACCTTC
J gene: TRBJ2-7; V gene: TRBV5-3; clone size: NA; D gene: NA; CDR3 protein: CARSLYRAGASYEQYF; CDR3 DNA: TGTGCCAGAAGCTTGTACAGGGCCGGGGCCTCCTACGAGCAGTACTTC
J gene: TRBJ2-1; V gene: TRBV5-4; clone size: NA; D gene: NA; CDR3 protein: CASSLAGTSYNEQFF; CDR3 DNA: TGTGCCAGCAGCTTGGCCGGGACTTCCTACAATGAGCAGTTCTTC
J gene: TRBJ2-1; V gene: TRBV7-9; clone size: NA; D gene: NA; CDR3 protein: CASSSRTENEQFF; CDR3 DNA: TGTGCCAGCAGCTCCCGTACAGAGAATGAGCAGTTCTTC
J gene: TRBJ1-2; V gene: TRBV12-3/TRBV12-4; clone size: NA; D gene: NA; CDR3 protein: CASSSGYGYTF; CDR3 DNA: TGTGCCAGCAGTTCGGGGTATGGCTACACCTTC
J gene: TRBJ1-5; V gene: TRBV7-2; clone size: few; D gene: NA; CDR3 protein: CASSFDLGAQHF; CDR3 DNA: TGTGCCAGCAGCTTCGATCTAGGGGCCCAGCATTTT
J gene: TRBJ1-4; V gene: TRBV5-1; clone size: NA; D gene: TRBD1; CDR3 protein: CASSLGGRGLATNEKLFF; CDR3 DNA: TGCGCCAGCAGCTTGGGCGGCAGGGGGTTGGCAACTAATGAAAAACTGTTTTTT
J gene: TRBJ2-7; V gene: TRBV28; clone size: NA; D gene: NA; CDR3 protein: CASSLSPSRSYEQYF; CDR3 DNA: TGTGCCAGCAGTTTATCTCCTAGTCGCTCCTACGAGCAGTACTTC
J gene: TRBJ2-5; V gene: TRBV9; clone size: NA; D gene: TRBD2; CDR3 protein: CASSVASGRSVETQYF; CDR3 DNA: TGTGCCAGCAGCGTAGCTAGCGGGAGATCTGTTGAGACCCAGTACTTC